One TCR beta chain is described in this entry. This record comes from a study of blood T cell repertoires in COVID-19. Looking at the study overall: Acute-phase and convalescent COVID-19 samples originated in the United States, Italy and Spain. Sources were T cells, B-cell-depleted T cells, or PBMCs; the material itself was cDNA or gDNA.

Per the authors' pipeline: By means of reference gene primer amplification, nucleated cell counts were estimated. TCRdb's copy holds only in-frame clones and misses some; the assay was immunoSEQ multiplex PCR. V and J calls and clone size are given by that table; D and trimming were obtained from the DNA. The sample yields approximately 99,000 clones, more than 75% seen once. Looked up from germline, CDR1 is SGHRS and CDR2 is YFSETQ. V lost 4 bases, J lost 7 bases, and 23 bases lay in between. The CDR3 is 16 residues long. The TCR sequence derives from a human donor in a cohort sampled during active COVID-19. This chain connects TRBV5-1 to TRBJ1-2; D is perhaps TRBD1 (5 bases). The specimen sequenced was peripheral blood. In DNA form, the CDR3 reads TGCGCCAGCAGCCGAACCCGAGGGGAGGCGACGTTTGGCTACACCTTC. Protein: CASSRTRGEATFGYTF.